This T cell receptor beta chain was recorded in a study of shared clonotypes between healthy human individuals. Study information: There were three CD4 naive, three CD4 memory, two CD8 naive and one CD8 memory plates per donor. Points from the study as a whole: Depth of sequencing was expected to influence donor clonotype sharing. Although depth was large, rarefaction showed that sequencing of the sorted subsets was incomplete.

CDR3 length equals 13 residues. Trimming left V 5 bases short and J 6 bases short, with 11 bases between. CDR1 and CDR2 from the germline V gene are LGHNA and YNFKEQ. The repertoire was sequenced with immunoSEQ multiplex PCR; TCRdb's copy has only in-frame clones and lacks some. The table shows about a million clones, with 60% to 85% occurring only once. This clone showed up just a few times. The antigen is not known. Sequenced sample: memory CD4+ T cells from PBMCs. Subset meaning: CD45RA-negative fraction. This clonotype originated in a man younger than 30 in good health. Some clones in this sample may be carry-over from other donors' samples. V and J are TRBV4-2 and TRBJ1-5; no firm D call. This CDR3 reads CASSMQLGQPQHF. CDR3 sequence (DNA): TGTGCCAGCAGCATGCAACTCGGTCAGCCCCAGCATTTT.